The 7 T cell receptor beta chains below come from one sample, sequenced in a study of blood T cell repertoires in COVID-19. Measured with immunoSEQ multiplex PCR; TCRdb has only the in-frame clones, and not every one. The profile shows tens of thousands of clones, roughly four fifths of them singletons. The sample taken for sequencing was peripheral blood. The receptors originated from a man aged 45-65 years with active or convalescent COVID-19.

In DNA, the CDR3 is TGTGCCAGCAGCCCCTTTGAAGCCGGGGGGAAAGAGCAGTACGTC. It is translated as CASSPFEAGGKEQYV. The rearrangement uses TRBV5-5 and TRBJ2-7; 7 bases fit TRBD2. Trimming removed 4 bases from V and 7 bases from J; junction bases left unmatched: 14. The CDR3 is 15 amino acids. Germline loops: CDR1 SGHKS, CDR2 YYEKEE (reference sequence).

This clone is a singleton in its sample. The genes are TRBV19 and TRBJ1-1; D uncertain. Trimming cost V 1 base and J 9 bases, with 12 bases left between them. Germline loops: CDR1 LNHDA, CDR2 SQIVND (reference sequence). The CDR3 consists of 13 residues. This CDR3 reads CASSIGTVPKAFF. Here the CDR3 DNA reads TGTGCCAGTAGTATAGGTACAGTTCCTAAAGCTTTCTTT.

The V gene is TRBV27, the J gene TRBJ2-3, with TRBD2 identical over 11 bases. With V trimmed by 4 bases and J by 0 bases, 3 bases remained unmatched. The CDR3 extends over 16 amino acids. Germline V CDR1 and CDR2: MNHEY, SMNVEV (reference sequence). For the CDR3, the DNA is TGTGCCAGCAGTTCCTTAGCGGGGGGGAGCACAGATACGCAGTATTTT. Translation: CASSSLAGGSTDTQYF.

The chain carries TRBV28 and TRBJ1-2, with 7 bases fitting TRBD1. The CDR3 totals 14 residues. Germline V gene sequence: CDR1 MDHEN, CDR2 SYDVKM. The junction had 11 bases not matched to a gene; V was cut back by 6 bases and J by 7 bases. CDR3 in DNA: TGTGCCAGCAGATCCCCGGGACAGCGTGGTGGCTACACCTTC. This sequence encodes CASRSPGQRGGYTF.

V is TRBV18 and J is TRBJ2-5, with D possibly TRBD2 on 7 matching bases. The CDR3 length is 15 residues. Trimming removed 6 bases from V and 2 bases from J, with 16 bases in between. Germline loops: CDR1 KGHSH, CDR2 LQKENI. CDR3 in amino acids: CASSPLGGAQETQYF. The CDR3 DNA sequence: TGTGCCAGCTCCCCCTTGGGGGGGGCGCAAGAGACCCAGTACTTC.

The rearrangement joins TRBV9 to TRBJ2-3, with 8 nucleotides matching TRBD1. Germline values: CDR1 SGDLS, CDR2 YYNGEE. The length of the CDR3 is 16 residues. J was trimmed by 1 base and V by 9 bases; bases with no gene match: 13. DNA for the CDR3: TGTGCCATCACTGGAGGCCAGACAGGGGGCACAGATACGCAGTATTTT. Amino acid sequence: CAITGGQTGGTDTQYF.

The chain links TRBV6-7 to TRBJ1-3; D gene unclear. TRBV6-7 is treated as an ORF (open reading frame) with a function not yet certain. V was cut by 0 bases and J by 1 base, with 10 bases left in between. The CDR3 sequence is 16 residues long. Here the CDR3 reads CASSYSRRGSGNTIYF. The CDR3 DNA is TGTGCCAGCAGTTACTCCCGGAGAGGATCTGGAAACACCATATATTTT.